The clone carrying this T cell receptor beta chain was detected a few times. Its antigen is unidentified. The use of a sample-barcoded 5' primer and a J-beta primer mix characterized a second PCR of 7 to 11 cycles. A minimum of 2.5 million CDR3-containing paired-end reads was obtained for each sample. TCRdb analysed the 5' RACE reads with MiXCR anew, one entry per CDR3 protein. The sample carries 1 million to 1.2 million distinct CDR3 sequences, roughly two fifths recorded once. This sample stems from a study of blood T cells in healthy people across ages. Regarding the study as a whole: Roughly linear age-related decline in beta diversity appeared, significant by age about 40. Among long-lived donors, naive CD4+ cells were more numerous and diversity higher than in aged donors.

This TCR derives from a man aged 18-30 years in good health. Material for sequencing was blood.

DNA of the CDR3: TGTGCCAGCAGTATGACTAGCGTGGAGACCCAGTACTTC. This sequence encodes CASSMTSVETQYF. The chain is built from TRBV28 and TRBJ2-5; 8 bases line up with TRBD2. Germline lookup yields CDR1 MDHEN and CDR2 SYDVKM. J gave up 5 bases and V 5 bases, and 4 bases lay outside the gene matches. The CDR3 runs to 13 residues.